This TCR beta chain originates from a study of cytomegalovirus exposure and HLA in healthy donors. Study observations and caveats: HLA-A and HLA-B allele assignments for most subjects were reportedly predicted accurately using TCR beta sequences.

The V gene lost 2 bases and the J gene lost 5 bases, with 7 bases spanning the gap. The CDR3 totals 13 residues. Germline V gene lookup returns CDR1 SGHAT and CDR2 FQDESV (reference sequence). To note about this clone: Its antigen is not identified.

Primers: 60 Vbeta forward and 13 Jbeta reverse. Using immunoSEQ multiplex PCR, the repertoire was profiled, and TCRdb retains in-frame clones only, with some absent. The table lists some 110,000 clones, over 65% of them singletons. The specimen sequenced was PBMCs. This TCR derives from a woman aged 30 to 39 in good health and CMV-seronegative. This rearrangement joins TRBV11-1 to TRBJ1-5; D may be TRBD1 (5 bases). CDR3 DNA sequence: TGTGCCAGCAGCTTATGGGGGGATCAGCCCCAGCATTTT. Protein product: CASSLWGDQPQHF.